The entry below describes one T cell receptor (beta chain). The antigen this receptor binds is unknown. No base qualities exist here, and no much larger clone lies one base off it. This sample stems from a study of cytomegalovirus exposure and HLA in healthy donors (dated by TCRdb to 2017 to 2019). In the study overall: According to an earlier analysis of a few hundred of the donors, 150 million to 200 million T cells yielded roughly 100 million unique TCR beta sequences and approximately 300 Gb of sequence data. Rather than drawing on any new phenotypic data, the later analysis identified candidate immune exposures from TCR beta sequences and the way those sequences occurred across donors. On average, around 230,000 unique TCR beta nucleotide sequences were sequenced per donor among about 400 genotyped donors of the cohort, with approximately 18% of those sequences being non-productive. The study was designed to test whether signatures of past pathogen exposure could be identified by cataloging public T cell receptors. Around 330 gigabases of sequencing data and around 88 million unique TCR sequences made up an early release that covered approximately 620 HLA-typed donors. The study used immunosequencing to profile the T cell repertoires of more than 650 subjects and linked those repertoires to cytomegalovirus serostatus. A later analysis re-examined previously published TCR beta repertoires from just over 650 donors and added high-resolution HLA genotyping to investigate patterns of TCR occurrence. Donor age, sex, ethnicity and CMV serostatus were compiled alongside the repertoire data. To predict cytomegalovirus infection status, the study combined high-throughput TCR immunosequencing, statistical association of individual TCRs with disease status, and machine learning. HLA typing included class I and class II loci at four-digit resolution. Four to six DR-DQ haplotypes were handled as single units for association and clustering, since linkage in the cohort was strong. In a later genetic analysis, genome-wide SNP genotypes for about 60% of the 666 donors were used, and that subset was treated as a discovery cohort. Typing coverage varied by locus: about 620-640 donors for A, B, C, DRB1 and DQB1; roughly 560 for DQA1; over 600 for DPA1; around 450 for DPB1. To decide whether each TCR beta V gene segment behaved as functional or pseudogenic, an earlier analysis of several hundred of the donors relied on high-throughput TCR beta sequencing. Of the roughly 400 genotyped donors, 65% to 90% fell in the genetic ancestry cluster associated with self-reported Caucasian donors. Every discovery cohort repertoire had been produced on one sequencing platform. In addition to the first cohort of around 670 subjects, a separate validation cohort of around 110 different subjects was used. What the research found in general, with its limitations: According to a later analysis, TCR association rates differed among HLA loci, with DRB1 alleles showing the most associated TCRs and HLA-C alleles showing the fewest. HLA typing was unavailable for some donors at each locus, so association tests used only the typed subset. A further reported finding was that TCR beta sequences accurately predicted the HLA-A and HLA-B alleles for most subjects in the first cohort. The study listed approximately 160 TCR beta chains as associated with cytomegalovirus. Some IMGT-functional V segments, including TRBV6-2 and TRBV6-3, could not be distinguished by the 87-base-pair reads and were therefore excluded. An association between a missense DCLRE1C variant and V-gene and J-gene trimming of TCR beta chains was found in a later genetic analysis and replicated in an independent cohort. Linkage disequilibrium might explain the correlated functional status among segregating V segments, but an unknown experimental factor could not be excluded. Strong co-occurrence of HLA alleles, especially DR and DQ, made assigning TCR associations to individual alleles difficult. Compared with the approximately 670-donor mean, donors in an Asian-associated ancestry cluster had fewer N-insertions in productive TCRs, according to a later genetic analysis. A later analysis reported that several top co-occurrence clusters appeared linked to parvovirus B19, influenza, CMV and Epstein-Barr virus. The presence/absence analyses assumed that sequencing depth was roughly uniform across donors, and that assumption may not be true. A later analysis found that most CMV-associated TCR beta chains appeared HLA-restricted, with HLA associations seemingly driven largely by CMV exposure. Most TCR sequences were seen in very few donors, while some public TCRs were found in many individuals. It was suggested by the authors that the approach could potentially be generalized to other disease states and immunological phenotypes. In a later analysis, 15,000 to 20,000 TCR beta sequences were associated with specific HLA alleles at a false discovery rate of 0.05. In both the original and validation cohorts, the classifier was reported to diagnose cytomegalovirus status with high specificity and sensitivity. In a later analysis, HLA-associated TCR beta chains were found to be more clonally expanded and to have lower generation probabilities than equally common non-associated chains. Immune exposure information for the cohort was limited to CMV serostatus. A group of highly shared sequence variants was considered likely to be a technical artifact of the sequencing pipeline. Fewer than 20 rarely observed V segments, including chromosome 9 orphons, were excluded from the earlier analysis of 550 to 700 of the donors because counts were too low. In vitro tests confirmed that a few of the cytomegalovirus-associated TCR beta chains recognize cytomegalovirus antigens. In this cohort, only TCR beta chains were sequenced, and detectable features were limited by the absence of alpha or paired-chain data. Broadly in line with IMGT annotations, most TCR beta V segments showed up in productive rearrangements about 87% or about 30% of the time in an earlier analysis of some 590 of the donors.

Library creation used the immunoSEQ multiplex PCR assay. For the multiplex PCR, a mixture combining 60 forward primers for TCR Vbeta segments and 13 reverse primers for TCR Jbeta segments was used. A multiplex PCR assay on genomic DNA amplified the CDR3 region of rearranged TCR beta genes. Amplified TCR beta libraries were sequenced as 87-base-pair reads on the Illumina HiSeq System. In the original analysis: Across the 666 repertoires, a later analysis counted 80 million or so unique TCR beta chains, roughly 11 million of which were shared by at least two donors. Raw reads were error-corrected and collapsed into unique sequences by a nearest-neighbor algorithm in which closely related sequences were merged to remove PCR and sequencing errors. To assign V, D and J gene segments, CDR3 sequences were aligned to IMGT reference sequences. Each retained sequence needed at least a six-nucleotide match to both a V gene segment and a J gene segment. Rearrangements were called productive when the CDR3 lacked stop codons and stayed in frame with V and J; all others were non-productive. Following IMGT convention, CDR3 was defined as the stretch from the second conserved V-encoded cysteine up to the conserved J-encoded phenylalanine. In an earlier analysis of 587 of the donors, sequences lacking an unambiguous match to a single V gene segment were excluded. In an earlier analysis of approximately 610 of the donors, V segments were called functional above 56.7% productive rearrangements and were called segregating when the between-donor standard deviation exceeded 5%. A statistical classification framework was built to diagnose cytomegalovirus status from the catalog of TCR beta chain sequences. In a later analysis, V and J genes were assigned by comparing TCR nucleotide sequences against IMGT/GENE-DB human TR gene sequences. The TCRdist pipeline was used in a later analysis to assign CDR3 sequences and most-parsimonious VDJ recombination scenarios. In a later analysis, every TCR beta chain was defined by the combination of its CDR3 amino acid sequence and its V-gene family, and reads without a unique V-gene family were dropped. A later analysis removed over 500 highly shared, low-generation-probability nucleotide sequences to deal with suspected cross-contamination and a sequencing artifact. In a later analysis, a clonal expansion index was calculated for each public chain from normalized within-repertoire ranks of inferred template counts. Generation probabilities in a later analysis came from a VDJ recombination model fitted to out-of-frame rearrangements, and those results were checked against IGoR. In a later analysis, TCR-TCR, TCR-HLA and TCR-CMV co-occurrence was scored with hypergeometric tests, and a repertoire-size bias correction was applied to TCR pairs. False discovery rates were estimated in a later analysis by permuting HLA or CMV assignments 20 times. In a later analysis, co-occurring TCRs were grouped using DBSCAN, with TCRdist sequence similarity added in when clustering inside HLA-allele-positive subsets. For co-occurrence clustering, repertoires with fewer than 30,000 or more than 120,000 public chains were excluded, along with a handful of repertoires with anomalous nucleotide sharing. In TCRdb, the immuneACCESS table is reduced to in-frame sequences with V and J assigned. These tables do not hold every clone; where another copy was compared, an unresolved V gene accounts for under half, and the others remain unexplained. That table is the source of V, J and clone size, and D and trimming were worked out from the DNA. For this sample there are 150,000 or so clones; around three quarters appear just once. The top ten clonotypes cover 2% to 2.5% of the sample.

The cohort consisted of hundreds of healthy bone marrow donors. All cohort members were sampled while nominally healthy, although unrecorded immune exposures were likely present. The donor tested CMV seropositive, placing the donor among the 289 seropositive members of the cohort. Every donor gave a peripheral blood sample, and the peripheral blood mononuclear cells from that sample were used for TCR beta sequencing. The Qiagen DNeasy Blood Extraction Kit was used to extract genomic DNA from the blood cell samples. In the germline V gene, CDR1 corresponds to SGHRS and CDR2 to YFSETQ. Germline trimming: 2 bases from V, 5 bases from J; junction bases outside gene matches: 8. The CDR3 sequence holds 16 residues, the cysteine and phenylalanine included. Just the 48-base CDR3 DNA is kept, in frame starting at base 1.

Sequences were obtained from PBMCs. The TCR originated in a man aged 50 to 59 in good health and CMV-seropositive. The V gene is TRBV5-1 and the J gene is TRBJ2-5, with 11 middle bases fitting TRBD1. The DNA is as follows: TGCGCCAGCAGCTTCTCCGGGACAGGGGGAGGTGAGACCCAGTACTTC. Translated, it gives CASSFSGTGGGETQYF.